The source of this TCR beta chain is a study of cytomegalovirus exposure and HLA in healthy donors. The PCR had 60 Vbeta and 13 Jbeta primers. Assay used: immunoSEQ multiplex PCR; TCRdb lists only in-frame clones, some missing. The repertoire holds approximately 200,000 clones, with about four fifths as singletons. The CDR3 extends over 15 amino acids. Germline CDR1 is MNHEY and CDR2 is SVGAGI. With 2 bases clipped from V and 2 bases from J, the junction kept 5 bases outside the gene matches. The receptor was derived from a man aged 25 to 40 in good health and CMV-seropositive. The gene calls are TRBV6-5 and TRBJ1-2; 7 bases are shared with TRBD1. Sequencing input: PBMCs. The CDR3 region has the DNA TGTGCCAGCAGTTACACAGGGGTCGGGAACTATGGCTACACCTTC. Translation: CASSYTGVGNYGYTF.